Given below is one TCR beta chain in context. The data were obtained in a study of blood T cell dynamics during melanoma immunotherapy. Across the whole study: Standard first-line treatment here was pembrolizumab or nivolumab plus ipilimumab in metastatic melanoma.

Time point denoted: week 3, after first cycle of checkpoint inhibitor. Blood was drawn before treatment and at week 3 after checkpoint blockade. At 12 weeks after first infusion, RECIST 1.1 defined response for most patients. The germline V gene has CDR1 MNHNS and CDR2 SASEGT. Between the trimmed V and J ends, which lost 4 bases and 10 bases, there was a span of 17 bases. This CDR3 contains 14 residues. DNA loading was fixed at roughly 0.35 ug for all bulk PBMC samples. Profiling relied on immunoSEQ multiplex PCR, and the TCRdb table lists in-frame clones only, not all of them. The sample has 14,000 to 15,000 clones; approximately 88% are singletons.

The source was blood, collected from a patient treated with checkpoint blockade. The chain is built from TRBV6-1 and TRBJ1-5; TRBD1 is a possible D gene (5 bases). The source is a human donor with melanoma. DNA of the CDR3: TGTGCCAGCAGTGTCCCCCAAGGGGTAGGACCCCAGCATTTT. It codes for CASSVPQGVGPQHF.